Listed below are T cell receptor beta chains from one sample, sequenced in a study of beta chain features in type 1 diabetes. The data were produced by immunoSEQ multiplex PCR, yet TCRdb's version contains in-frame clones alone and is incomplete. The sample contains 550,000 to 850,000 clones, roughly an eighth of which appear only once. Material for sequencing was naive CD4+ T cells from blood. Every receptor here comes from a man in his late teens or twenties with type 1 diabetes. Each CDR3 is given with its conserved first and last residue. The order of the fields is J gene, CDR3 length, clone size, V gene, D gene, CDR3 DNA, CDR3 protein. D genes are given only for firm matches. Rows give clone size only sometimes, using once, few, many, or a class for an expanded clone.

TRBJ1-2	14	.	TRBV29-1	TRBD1	TGCAGCGTTGAAGCCCCGGACAGGGACTATGAGTACACCTTC	CSVEAPDRDYEYTF
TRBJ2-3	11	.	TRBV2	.	TGTGCCAGCAGCAATGAGGTCGCGCAGTATTTT	CASSNEVAQYF
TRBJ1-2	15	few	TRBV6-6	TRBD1	TGTGCCAGCAGTTACCGCGTGGACAGGGGAAGTGGCTACACCTTC	CASSYRVDRGSGYTF
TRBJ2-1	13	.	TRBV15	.	TGTGCCACCAGCAGAGATCGGTTGGATGAGCAGTTCTTC	CATSRDRLDEQFF
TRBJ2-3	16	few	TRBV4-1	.	TGCGCCAGCAGCCAAGAGGTTCGCGCCGGGGCAGATACGCAGTATTTT	CASSQEVRAGADTQYF
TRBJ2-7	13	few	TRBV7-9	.	TGTGCCAGCAGCGTTCGACAAGACTACGAGCAGTACTTC	CASSVRQDYEQYF
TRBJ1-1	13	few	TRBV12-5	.	TGTGCCTCTGTTAGGGACTGGGACACTGAAGCTTTCTTT	CASVRDWDTEAFF
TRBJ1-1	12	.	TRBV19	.	TGTGCCAGTAGTAGTGGACTTGGAGAAGCTTTCTTT	CASSSGLGEAFF
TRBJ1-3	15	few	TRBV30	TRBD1	TGTGCCTGGAGTGGGACAGGGGGTTCTGGAAACACCATATATTTT	CAWSGTGGSGNTIYF
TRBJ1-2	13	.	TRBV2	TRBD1	TGTGCCAGGACAGGGACAGGCCGCTATGGCTACACCTTC	CARTGTGRYGYTF
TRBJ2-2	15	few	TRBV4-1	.	TGCGCCAGCAGCCAGAACAGGGCACACACCGGGGAGCTGTTTTTT	CASSQNRAHTGELFF
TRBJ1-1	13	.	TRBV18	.	TGTGCCAGCTCCCCCACAGGGAACACTGAAGCTTTCTTT	CASSPTGNTEAFF
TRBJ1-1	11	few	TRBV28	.	TGTGCCAGCCTTAGGGTATCTGAAGCTTTCTTT	CASLRVSEAFF
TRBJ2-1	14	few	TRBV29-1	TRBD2	TGCAGCGTGGTGACTAGCGGGGTCGACAATGAGCAGTTCTTC	CSVVTSGVDNEQFF
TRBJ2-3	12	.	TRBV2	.	TGTGCCAGCAGTCCCTCCATAGATACGCAGTATTTT	CASSPSIDTQYF
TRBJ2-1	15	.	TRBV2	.	TGTGCCAGCAGGTTACAGGGTTTTTCCTACAATGAGCAGTTCTTC	CASRLQGFSYNEQFF